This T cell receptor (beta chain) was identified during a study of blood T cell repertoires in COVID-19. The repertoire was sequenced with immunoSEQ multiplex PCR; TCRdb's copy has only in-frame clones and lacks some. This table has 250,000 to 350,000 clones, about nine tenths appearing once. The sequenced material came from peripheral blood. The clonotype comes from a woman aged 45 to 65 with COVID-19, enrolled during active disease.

CDR3 in DNA: TGTGCCACCAGCAGAGACAGGGTACGGATGGCTTCACCCCTCCACTTT. The encoded protein is CATSRDRVRMASPLHF. The V and J genes are TRBV15 and TRBJ1-6, with a possible D match to TRBD1 (5 bases). The CDR3 runs to 16 residues. The V gene's germline CDR1 is LNHNV and CDR2 YYDKDF (reference sequence). The V and J ends lost 0 bases and 9 bases respectively, with 15 bases between them. Complete variable domain (other parts from reference TRBV15 and TRBJ1-6): DAMVIQNPRYQVTQFGKPVTLSCSQTLNHNVMYWYQQKSSQAPKLLFHYYDKDFNNEADTPDNFQSRRPNTSFCFLDIRSPGLGDTAMYLCATSRDRVRMASPLHFGNGTRLTVT.